These 16 T cell receptor beta chains were all obtained from the same sample, sequenced in a study of circulating tumor DNA in untreated peripheral T-cell lymphoma. TCRdb's table, derived via immunoSEQ multiplex PCR, lists solely in-frame clones and lacks some. This sample yields almost 9,000 clones, of which nearly 85% are seen a single time; 2% to 2.5% belongs to the top ten. Material for sequencing was tumor tissue. These receptors all stem from a human donor with peripheral T-cell lymphoma.

The chain uses TRBV19 and TRBJ2-1, with D tentatively TRBD1 (5 bases). CDR1 and CDR2 from the germline V gene are LNHDA and SQIVND (reference sequence). Trimming left V 2 bases short and J 9 bases short, with 14 bases between. There are 14 residues in the CDR3. The CDR3 here is CASSIQGYSGEQFF. CDR3 nucleotides: TGTGCCAGTAGTATACAGGGATACTCGGGTGAGCAGTTCTTC.

The V and J genes are TRBV18 and TRBJ1-6; D unclear. The V gene lost 4 bases and the J gene lost 3 bases, with 4 bases spanning the gap. The CDR3 is 13 residues long. CDR1 is KGHSH, CDR2 LQKENI, per germline. This CDR3 reads CASSLDYNSPLHF. The CDR3 nucleotides are TGTGCCAGCTCACTCGACTATAATTCACCCCTCCACTTT. The full variable domain, rest sourced from reference TRBV18 and TRBJ1-6, is NAGVMQNPRHLVRRRGQEARLRCSPMKGHSHVYWYRQLPEEGLKFMVYLQKENIIDESGMPKERFSAEFPKEGPSILRIQQVVRGDSAAYFCASSLDYNSPLHFGNGTRLTVT.

In this sample, this clone turned up a few times. The chain recombines TRBV1 with TRBJ1-2. TRBV1 is a recognized pseudogene. The length of the CDR3 is 18 residues. The CDR3 here is CASSLDWGLGPPHYGYTF. DNA for the CDR3: TGCGCCAGCAGCCTCGACTGGGGTCTTGGACCCCCCCACTATGGCTACACCTTC.

The V call is TRBV4-1, the J call TRBJ1-1; maybe TRBD1 (5 bases). V was shortened by 0 bases and J by 0 bases, with 11 bases between the two germline ends. The germline gives CDR1 MGHRA, CDR2 YSYEKL. This CDR3 region has 16 residues. Here the CDR3 DNA reads TGCGCCAGCAGCCAAGATAAACGGGGCTTGAACACTGAAGCTTTCTTT. Its translation is CASSQDKRGLNTEAFF.

V and J are TRBV5-1 and TRBJ2-7, with D tentatively TRBD1 (6 bases). V was trimmed by 0 bases and J by 6 bases, leaving 13 bases between them. The V gene's germline CDR1 is SGHRS and CDR2 YFSETQ. CDR3 length equals 14 residues. The chain's CDR3 is CASSLDRVGSEQYF. The DNA of the CDR3 is TGCGCCAGCAGCTTGGACAGGGTAGGGTCCGAGCAGTACTTC.

Here the CDR3 reads CASSIGGAVNEKLFF. In DNA, the CDR3 is TGTGCCAGTAGTATAGGAGGGGCCGTTAATGAAAAACTGTTTTTT. The rearrangement joins TRBV19 to TRBJ1-4; D is possibly TRBD1 (5 bases). CDR1 is LNHDA, CDR2 SQIVND, per germline (reference sequence). V lost 1 base, J lost 4 bases, and 10 bases lay in between. The CDR3 has 15 amino acids.

The J gene is TRBJ2-5, the V gene TRBV5-1; TRBD1 agrees at 8 bases. The V segment lost 5 bases and the J segment 1 base; nucleotides outside the gene matches: 4. Germline CDR1 SGHRS, CDR2 YFSETQ. This CDR3 region has 14 residues. The CDR3 spells CASRPQGAQETQYF. CDR3 DNA: TGCGCCAGCAGACCGCAGGGGGCCCAAGAGACCCAGTACTTC.

In its sample, this clone was seen once. The rearrangement joins TRBV7-7 to TRBJ1-4, with TRBD1 as a possible D gene (6 bases). The CDR3 contains 17 residues. Looked up from germline, CDR1 is SSHAT and CDR2 is FNYEAQ (reference sequence). Trimming cost V 5 bases and J 4 bases, with 20 bases left between them. The CDR3 loop reads CASSATGWKGFNEKLFF. The CDR3, as DNA: TGTGCCAGCAGCGCAACAGGGTGGAAAGGATTTAATGAAAAACTGTTTTTT.

The CDR3 coding sequence is TGCGCCAGCACTAATCCGGGACAGGGCTACGAGCAGTACTTC. It encodes CASTNPGQGYEQYF. The J gene is TRBJ2-7, the V gene TRBV4-1; 9 nucleotides match TRBD1. Germline assignment: CDR1 MGHRA and CDR2 YSYEKL. Trimming removed 7 bases from V and 3 bases from J; junction bases left unmatched: 7. The CDR3 consists of 14 residues.

This chain uses TRBV6-8 with TRBJ2-5; possibly TRBD1 for D (6 bases). The CDR3 covers 17 residues. Trimming pared 6 bases from V and 1 base from J, leaving 21 bases between. The germline V gene has CDR1 MNHGY and CDR2 SAAAGT. The CDR3 is CASSRTVDGGPQETQYF. CDR3 nucleotides: TGTGCCAGCAGCCGGACAGTAGACGGTGGGCCCCAAGAGACCCAGTACTTC.

The table lists this clone with a count of one. The chain recombines TRBV6-8 with TRBJ2-7, with D hard to call. This CDR3 has 12 residues. The V gene lost 2 bases and the J gene lost 2 bases, with 4 bases spanning the gap. From germline, CDR1 is MNHGY and CDR2 SAAAGT. The DNA for the CDR3 is TGTGCCAGCAGTTACACCACCTACGAGCAGTACTTC. It codes for CASSYTTYEQYF.

V gene TRBV19 combines with J gene TRBJ1-5; 8 bases match TRBD1. Germline V gives CDR1 LNHDA, CDR2 SQIVND (reference sequence). This CDR3 is 16 amino acids long. V was pared by 1 base and J by 4 bases, with 6 bases of the junction left unmatched. CDR3 residues: CASSIGSRGPNQPQHF. DNA for the CDR3: TGTGCCAGTAGTATAGGCTCCAGGGGGCCTAATCAGCCCCAGCATTTT.

The J gene is TRBJ2-1, the V gene TRBV7-6; D might be TRBD1 (6 bases). Germline V lookup: CDR1 SGHVS, CDR2 FNYEAQ. There are 14 residues in the CDR3. Deletions cut 3 bases from V and 3 bases from J, with 9 bases between. The CDR3 spells CASSFGTYYNEQFF. The CDR3 nucleotides are TGTGCCAGCAGCTTCGGGACATACTACAATGAGCAGTTCTTC. The full variable domain, rest sourced from reference TRBV7-6 and TRBJ2-1, is GAGVSQSPRYKVTKRGQDVALRCDPISGHVSLYWYRQALGQGPEFLTYFNYEAQQDKSGLPNDRFSAERPEGSISTLTIQRTEQRDSAMYRCASSFGTYYNEQFFGPGTRLTVL.

The V and J genes are TRBV30 and TRBJ2-3; a weak D match, TRBD2 (6 bases). The ends were cut back, 4 bases at V and 4 bases at J, with 12 bases in the middle. The CDR3 totals 13 residues. Germline CDR1 GTSNPN, CDR2 SVGIG (reference sequence). In DNA, the CDR3 is TGTGCCTGGACAGCTAGGAGGGCAGATACGCAGTATTTT. Its translation: CAWTARRADTQYF.

The chain joins TRBV29-1 to TRBJ2-7, with TRBD1 matching 10 bases. The germline CDR1 and CDR2 sequences are SQVTM and ANQGSEA. With 7 bases clipped from V and 5 bases from J, the junction kept 5 bases outside the gene matches. The CDR3 is 12 residues long. The chain's CDR3 is CSAGTGVHEQYF. CDR3 nucleotides: TGCAGCGCTGGGACAGGGGTCCACGAGCAGTACTTC.

This sequence joins TRBV15 and TRBJ2-1; 8 bases agree with TRBD1. Trimming cost V 5 bases and J 6 bases; bases outside gene matches: 6. This CDR3 spans 14 amino acids. Germline V gene sequence: CDR1 LNHNV, CDR2 YYDKDF (reference sequence). This CDR3 reads CATSGGQGPNEQFF. The CDR3 DNA follows: TGTGCCACCAGCGGTGGACAGGGCCCCAATGAGCAGTTCTTC.